This T cell receptor (beta chain) was obtained from a study of cytomegalovirus exposure and HLA in healthy donors. CDR3 length equals 15 residues. Germline CDR1 and CDR2: LNHNV and YYDKDF (reference sequence). V was pared by 9 bases and J by 0 bases, with 12 bases between. Primers: 60 Vbeta forward and 13 Jbeta reverse. TCRdb's copy holds only in-frame clones and misses some; the assay was immunoSEQ multiplex PCR. The sample records 120,000 or so clones, 60% to 85% being singletons. V and J are TRBV15 and TRBJ2-6, with D unresolved. Sequenced input: PBMCs. The receptor comes from a human donor in good health. The CDR3 coding sequence is TGTGCCACTGCCCGACTGAACTCTGGGGCCAACGTCCTGACTTTC. Translation gives CATARLNSGANVLTF.